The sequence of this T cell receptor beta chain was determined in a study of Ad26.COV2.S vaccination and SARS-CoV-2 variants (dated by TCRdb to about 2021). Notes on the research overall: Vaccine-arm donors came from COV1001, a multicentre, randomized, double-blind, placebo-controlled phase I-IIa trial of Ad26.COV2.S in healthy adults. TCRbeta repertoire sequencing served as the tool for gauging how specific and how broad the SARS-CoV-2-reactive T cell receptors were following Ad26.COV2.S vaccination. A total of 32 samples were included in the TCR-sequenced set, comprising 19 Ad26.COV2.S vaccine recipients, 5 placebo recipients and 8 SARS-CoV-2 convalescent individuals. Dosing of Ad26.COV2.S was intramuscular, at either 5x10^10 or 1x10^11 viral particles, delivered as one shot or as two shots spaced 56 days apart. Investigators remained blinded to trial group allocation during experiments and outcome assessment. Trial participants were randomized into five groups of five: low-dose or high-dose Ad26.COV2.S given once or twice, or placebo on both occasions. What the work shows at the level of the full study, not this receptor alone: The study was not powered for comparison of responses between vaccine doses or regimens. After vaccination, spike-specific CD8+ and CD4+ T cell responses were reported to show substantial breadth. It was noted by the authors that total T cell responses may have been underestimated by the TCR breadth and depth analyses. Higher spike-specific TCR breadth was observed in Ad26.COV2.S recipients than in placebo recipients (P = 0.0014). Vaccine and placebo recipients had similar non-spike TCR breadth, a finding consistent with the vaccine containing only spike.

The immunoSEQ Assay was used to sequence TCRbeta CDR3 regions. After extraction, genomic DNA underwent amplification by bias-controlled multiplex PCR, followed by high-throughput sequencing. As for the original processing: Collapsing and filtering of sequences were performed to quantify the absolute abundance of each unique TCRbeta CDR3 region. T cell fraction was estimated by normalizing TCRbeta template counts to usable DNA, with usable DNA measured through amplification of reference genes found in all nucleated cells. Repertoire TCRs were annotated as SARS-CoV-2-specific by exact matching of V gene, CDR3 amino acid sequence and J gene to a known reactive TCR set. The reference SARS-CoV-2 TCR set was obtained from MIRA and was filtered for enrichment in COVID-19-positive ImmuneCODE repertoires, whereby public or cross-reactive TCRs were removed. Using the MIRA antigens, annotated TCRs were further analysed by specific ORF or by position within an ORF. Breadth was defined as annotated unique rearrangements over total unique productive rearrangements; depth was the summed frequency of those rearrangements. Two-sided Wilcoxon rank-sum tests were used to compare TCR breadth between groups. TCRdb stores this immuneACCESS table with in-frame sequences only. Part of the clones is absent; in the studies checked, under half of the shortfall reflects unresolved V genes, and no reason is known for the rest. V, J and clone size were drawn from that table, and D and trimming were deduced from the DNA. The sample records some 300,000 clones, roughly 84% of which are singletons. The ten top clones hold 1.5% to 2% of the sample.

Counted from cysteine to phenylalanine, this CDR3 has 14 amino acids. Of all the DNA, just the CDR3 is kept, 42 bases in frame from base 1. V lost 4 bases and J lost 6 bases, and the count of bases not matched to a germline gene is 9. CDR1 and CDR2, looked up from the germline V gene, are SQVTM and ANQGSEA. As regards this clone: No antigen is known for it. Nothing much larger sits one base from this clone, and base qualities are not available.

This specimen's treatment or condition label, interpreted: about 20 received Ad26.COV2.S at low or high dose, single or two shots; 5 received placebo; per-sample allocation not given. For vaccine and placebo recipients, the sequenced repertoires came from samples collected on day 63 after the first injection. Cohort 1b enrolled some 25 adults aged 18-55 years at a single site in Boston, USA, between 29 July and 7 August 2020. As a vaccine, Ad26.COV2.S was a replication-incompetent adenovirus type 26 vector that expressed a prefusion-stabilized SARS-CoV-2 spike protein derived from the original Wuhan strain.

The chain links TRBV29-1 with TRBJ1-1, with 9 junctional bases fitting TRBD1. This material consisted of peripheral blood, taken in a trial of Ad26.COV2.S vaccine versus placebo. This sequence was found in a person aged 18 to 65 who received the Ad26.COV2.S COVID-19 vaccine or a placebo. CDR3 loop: CSVGAPGQGSEAFF. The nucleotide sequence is TGCAGCGTTGGGGCTCCGGGACAGGGCTCTGAAGCTTTCTTT.